Listed below are T cell receptor beta chains from one sample, sequenced in a study of shared clonotypes between healthy human individuals. Some clones are missing from TCRdb's copy, which holds only in-frame ones; the method was immunoSEQ multiplex PCR. Here the sample spans some 1 million clones, roughly 80% being singletons. The sequencing input was memory CD4+ T cells sorted from blood. The source is a man between 18 and 29 years old in good health. CDR3s include the opening cysteine and the closing phenylalanine or tryptophan. D genes are given only for firm matches. Size is omitted from some rows. Given values are once, few, many or a class for expanded clones.

d_call	j_call	clone_size	v_call	cdr3_nt	cdr3_aa
TRBD2	TRBJ2-1	NA	TRBV6-6	TGTGCCAGCAGTAAAGGACTAGCGGGAGGTAATGAGCAGTTCTTC	CASSKGLAGGNEQFF
NA	TRBJ1-3	NA	TRBV11-2	TGTGCCAGCAGCTTAGAAGGGTGGAGCTCTGGAAACACCATATATTTT	CASSLEGWSSGNTIYF
NA	TRBJ2-5	NA	TRBV2	TGTGCCAGCAGCCACGAGAAACAAGAGACCCAGTACTTC	CASSHEKQETQYF
TRBD2	TRBJ2-3	NA	TRBV28	TGTGCCAGCAGTTTTTTTGGGGGGGGCACAGATACGCAGTATTTT	CASSFFGGGTDTQYF
NA	TRBJ2-3	NA	TRBV29-1	TGCAGCGGGTCACGTAGCACAGATACGCAGTATTTT	CSGSRSTDTQYF
NA	TRBJ2-3	NA	TRBV5-1	TGCGCCAGCAGCTTGGCGGGGGTCACAGATACGCAGTATTTT	CASSLAGVTDTQYF
NA	TRBJ2-2	few	TRBV7-9	TGTGCCAGCAGCCAACGGCCAGTGAACACCGGGGAGCTGTTTTTT	CASSQRPVNTGELFF
NA	TRBJ2-7	NA	TRBV11-2	TGTGCCAACAGCCATCGGACCAAGATGGGCGAGCAGTACTTC	CANSHRTKMGEQYF
NA	TRBJ1-4	NA	TRBV15	TGTGCCACCAGCAGAGAAACAGGGCGTAATGAAAAACTGTTTTTT	CATSRETGRNEKLFF
NA	TRBJ2-3	NA	TRBV7-2	TGTGTTACGCGAGGGAGGAGTGCCACAGATACGCAGTATTTT	CVTRGRSATDTQYF
NA	TRBJ1-1	NA	TRBV29-1	TGCAGCGGTGAAGGGCGTAGGGGGAACACTGAAGCTTTCTTT	CSGEGRRGNTEAFF
NA	TRBJ1-3	NA	TRBV27	TGTGCCAGCAGCTTAGGGGCTGGTGGAAACACCATATATTTT	CASSLGAGGNTIYF
TRBD2	TRBJ2-1	NA	TRBV18	TGTGCCAGCTCGGGAGGGGACGGCACCAATGAGCAGTTCTTC	CASSGGDGTNEQFF
TRBD1	TRBJ2-7	NA	TRBV5-5	TGTGCCAGCAGCTTGGACTACCCGGGACAGGTCTCCTACGAGCAGTACTTC	CASSLDYPGQVSYEQYF
NA	TRBJ1-2	NA	TRBV5-6	TGTGCCAGCAATCAACCAGGACAGCCTAACTATGGCTACACCTTC	CASNQPGQPNYGYTF
TRBD2	TRBJ2-3	NA	TRBV19	TGTGCCAGTACTCCTACTAGCGGGAGCGGAACAGATACGCAGTATTTT	CASTPTSGSGTDTQYF
NA	TRBJ2-7	NA	TRBV6-5	TGTGCCAGCAGACCCGGGACAATCCCCTACGAGCAGTACTTC	CASRPGTIPYEQYF
NA	TRBJ2-5	many	TRBV5-6	TGTGCCAGCAGCTTCCTAGGATTAGAGACCCAGTACTTC	CASSFLGLETQYF
NA	TRBJ2-5	NA	TRBV2	TGTGCCAGCACCCAAGGGCGTAGCGGAGAGACCCAGTACTTC	CASTQGRSGETQYF
TRBD2	TRBJ2-5	NA	TRBV10-3	TGTGCCATCAGTGGGCGGGAGCAAGAGACCCAGTACTTC	CAISGREQETQYF
TRBD1	TRBJ2-7	NA	TRBV9	TGTGCCAGCAGCGTGCGGACAGGAAGCTACGAGCAGTACTTC	CASSVRTGSYEQYF
TRBD1	TRBJ2-6	NA	TRBV30	TGTGCCTGGAGGGGACAGGGTAGAGCCAGTGGGGCCAACGTCCTGACTTTC	CAWRGQGRASGANVLTF
TRBD2	TRBJ2-3	few	TRBV7-9	TGTGCCAGCAGTTGGGGGACTAGCGGAACAGATACGCAGTATTTT	CASSWGTSGTDTQYF
NA	TRBJ1-6	NA	TRBV6-6	TGTGCCAGCAATGGGGGCTCCTATAATTCACCCCTCCACTTT	CASNGGSYNSPLHF